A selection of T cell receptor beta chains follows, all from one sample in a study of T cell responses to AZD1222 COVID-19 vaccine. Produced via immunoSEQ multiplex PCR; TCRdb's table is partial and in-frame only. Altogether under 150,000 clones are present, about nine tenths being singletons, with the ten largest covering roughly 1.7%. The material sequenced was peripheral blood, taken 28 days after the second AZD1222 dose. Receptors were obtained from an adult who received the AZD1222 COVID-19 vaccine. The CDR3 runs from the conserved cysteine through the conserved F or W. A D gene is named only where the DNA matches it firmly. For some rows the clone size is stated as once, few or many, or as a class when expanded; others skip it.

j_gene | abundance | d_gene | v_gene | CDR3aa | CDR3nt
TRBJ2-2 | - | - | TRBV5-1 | CASRRGGALTGELFF | TGCGCCAGCAGGCGGGGCGGAGCCCTCACCGGGGAGCTGTTTTTT
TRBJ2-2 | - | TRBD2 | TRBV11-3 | CASSTPGTRDTGELFF | TGTGCCAGCAGTACGCCCGGGACTAGGGACACCGGGGAGCTGTTTTTT
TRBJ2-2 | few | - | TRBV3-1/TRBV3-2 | CASSLSGGTGELFF | TGTGCCAGCAGCCTTTCGGGCGGCACCGGGGAGCTGTTTTTT
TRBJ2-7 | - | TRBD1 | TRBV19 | CASSITGGLYEQYF | TGTGCCAGTAGTATAACAGGGGGCCTATACGAGCAGTACTTC
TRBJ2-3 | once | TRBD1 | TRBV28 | CASSSAGTGSDTQYF | TGTGCCAGCAGTTCCGCCGGGACAGGGTCAGATACGCAGTATTTT
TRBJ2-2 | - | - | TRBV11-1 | CASNSRAGELFF | TGTGCCAGCAACTCCAGGGCCGGGGAGCTGTTTTTT
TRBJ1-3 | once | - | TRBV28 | CASSLGHANSGNTIYF | TGTGCCAGCAGCCTGGGACACGCAAACTCTGGAAACACCATATATTTT
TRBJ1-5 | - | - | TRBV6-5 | CASSYSQGNQPQHF | TGTGCCAGCAGTTACTCTCAGGGGAATCAGCCCCAGCATTTT
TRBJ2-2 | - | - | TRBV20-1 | CSASGLGGELFF | TGCAGTGCTAGTGGCCTCGGCGGGGAGCTGTTTTTT
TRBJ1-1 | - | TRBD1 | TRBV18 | CASSSRRQGQGNTEAFF | TGTGCCAGCTCATCCAGAAGACAGGGGCAGGGGAACACTGAAGCTTTCTTT
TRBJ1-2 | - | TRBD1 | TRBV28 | CASSLAGGDYGYTF | TGTGCCAGCAGTTTGGCAGGGGGTGACTATGGCTACACCTTC
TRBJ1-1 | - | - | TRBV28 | CASRPRQEMNTEAFF | TGTGCCAGCAGGCCCCGACAGGAGATGAACACTGAAGCTTTCTTT
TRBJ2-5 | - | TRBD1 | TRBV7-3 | CASSSTGSYQETQYF | TGTGCCAGCAGCTCGACAGGGTCGTACCAAGAGACCCAGTACTTC
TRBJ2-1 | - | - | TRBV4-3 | CASSQDPRDPSNEQFF | TGCGCCAGCAGCCAAGATCCTCGAGACCCCTCCAATGAGCAGTTCTTC
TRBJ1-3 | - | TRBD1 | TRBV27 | CASSPGQSFSGNTIYF | TGTGCCAGCAGCCCGGGACAGTCCTTCTCTGGAAACACCATATATTTT
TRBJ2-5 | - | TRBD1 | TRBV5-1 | CASSLQGARETQYF | TGCGCCAGCAGCTTACAGGGGGCGCGGGAGACCCAGTACTTC
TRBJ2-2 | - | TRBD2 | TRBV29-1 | CSVHGRSNTGELFF | TGCAGCGTACACGGGAGGTCGAACACCGGGGAGCTGTTTTTT
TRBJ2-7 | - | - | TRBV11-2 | CASSLEREQYF | TGTGCCAGCAGCTTAGAGCGAGAGCAGTACTTC
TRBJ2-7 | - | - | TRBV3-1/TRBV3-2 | CASTLHRDFPSYEQYF | TGTGCCAGCACCCTCCACCGGGACTTCCCCTCCTACGAGCAGTACTTC
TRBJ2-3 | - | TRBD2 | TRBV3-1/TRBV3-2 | CASASSGSVNTQYF | TGTGCCTCAGCTTCCAGCGGGAGTGTTAATACGCAGTATTTT
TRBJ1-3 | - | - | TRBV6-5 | CASRYRVSIWENTIYF | TGTGCCAGCAGATACAGGGTTTCTATATGGGAAAACACCATATATTTT
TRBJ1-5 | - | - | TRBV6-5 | CASTPMEASGQPQHF | TGTGCCAGCACCCCGATGGAGGCCTCAGGTCAGCCCCAGCATTTT
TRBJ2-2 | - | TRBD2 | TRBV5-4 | CASSPGLAGGGGELFF | TGTGCCAGCAGCCCGGGACTAGCGGGAGGGGGCGGGGAGCTGTTTTTT
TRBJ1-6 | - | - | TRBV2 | CASGPGNSPLHF | TGTGCCAGCGGGCCCGGGAATTCACCCCTCCACTTT
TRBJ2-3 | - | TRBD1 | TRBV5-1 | CASSIGTGRDTQYF | TGCGCCAGCAGCATTGGGACAGGGAGAGATACGCAGTATTTT
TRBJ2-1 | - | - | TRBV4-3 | CASSQALDSNEQFF | TGCGCCAGCAGCCAAGCCCTCGACTCCAATGAGCAGTTCTTC
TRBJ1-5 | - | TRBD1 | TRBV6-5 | CASRPQGVGNQPQHF | TGTGCCAGCAGACCTCAGGGGGTAGGCAATCAGCCCCAGCATTTT
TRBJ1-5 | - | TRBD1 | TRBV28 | CASTHGGGQGYLGNQPQHF | TGTGCCAGCACCCACGGTGGGGGACAGGGCTATTTAGGCAATCAGCCCCAGCATTTT
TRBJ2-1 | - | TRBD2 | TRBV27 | CASSPQREQGRNEQFF | TGTGCCAGCAGTCCACAGCGGGAGCAGGGTAGGAATGAGCAGTTCTTC
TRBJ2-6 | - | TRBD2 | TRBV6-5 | CASRGTNSGANVLTF | TGTGCCAGCAGAGGGACTAACTCTGGGGCCAACGTCCTGACTTTC
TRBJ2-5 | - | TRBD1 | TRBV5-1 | CASSFRDRGSQYF | TGCGCCAGCAGCTTCCGGGACAGGGGCTCTCAGTACTTC
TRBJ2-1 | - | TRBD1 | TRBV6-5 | CASSPGQGDYNEQFF | TGTGCCAGCAGCCCGGGACAGGGTGATTACAATGAGCAGTTCTTC
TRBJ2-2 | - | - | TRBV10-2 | CASRGGLNTGELFF | TGCGCCAGCAGGGGGGGCTTGAACACCGGGGAGCTGTTTTTT
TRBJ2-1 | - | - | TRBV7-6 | CASSLRWDISYNEQFF | TGTGCCAGCAGCCTACGGTGGGACATCTCCTACAATGAGCAGTTCTTC
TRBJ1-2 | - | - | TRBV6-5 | CASSYSSTFNYGYTF | TGTGCCAGCAGTTACTCGTCAACTTTTAACTATGGCTACACCTTC
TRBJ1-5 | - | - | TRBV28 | CASSFAGPQGHQPQHF | TGTGCCAGCAGTTTTGCCGGGCCACAAGGGCATCAGCCCCAGCATTTT
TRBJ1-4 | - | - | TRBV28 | CASSLAGSEKLFF | TGTGCCAGCAGTTTGGCAGGGTCTGAAAAACTGTTTTTT
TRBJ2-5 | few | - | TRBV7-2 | CASRVFAQETQYF | TGTGCCAGCAGAGTCTTTGCCCAAGAGACCCAGTACTTC
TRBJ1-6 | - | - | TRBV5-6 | CASSLGRHPLSSYNSPLHF | TGTGCCAGCAGCTTGGGTCGCCACCCGTTAAGCTCCTATAATTCACCCCTCCACTTT